This TCR beta chain was sequenced in a study of quantifying T cell responses using KT2 cells. Study context: Reverse transcription used primers in the TCR alpha and beta constant regions. Study results and caveats: Detection of KT2 sequences held at the lowest tested level, about one cell per 100,000 PBMC. KT2 clone alpha and beta sequence counts scaled linearly with input KT2 cell number.

An oligo carrying a UMI was ligated to the cDNA 3' end. An equimolar mix of RC1.1 and RC1.2 primed the beta chain across TRBC1 and TRBC2. Each CDR3 protein is one row after TCRdb ran MiXCR on the UMI-ligation and nested PCR reads. The sample carries about 41,000 distinct CDR3 sequences, around 15% recorded once. The sample is PBMC spiked with counted cells of clone KT2. Fixed numbers of PBMC received varying amounts of KT2 cells. In regard to this clonotype: Its specificity is not known.

V lost 7 bases, J lost 8 bases, and 14 bases lay in between. This CDR3 spans 12 amino acids. The gene calls are TRBV12-3 or TRBV12-4 and TRBJ1-1; D is unresolved. This clonotype was sampled from a human donor. Sequenced input: PBMCs spiked with cells of the T cell clone KT2. The CDR3 sequence: CASKKGSGEAFF. For the CDR3, the DNA is TGTGCCAGCAAAAAAGGGTCCGGAGAAGCTTTCTTT.